Following are 9 T cell receptor beta chains from one sample sequenced in a study of blood T cell repertoires in COVID-19 (TCRdb year 2020). Library method: the immunoSEQ multiplex PCR assay. In TCRdb, the immuneACCESS table is reduced to in-frame sequences with V and J assigned. These tables do not hold every clone; where another copy was compared, an unresolved V gene accounts for under half, and the others remain unexplained. The sample has 200,000 to 300,000 clones on record, around nine tenths of them singletons. The ten most abundant clones make up around a tenth of the sample. Material for sequencing was peripheral blood. These receptor sequences come from a man aged 35 to 55 who had recovered from COVID-19.

This chain joins TRBV12-3 or TRBV12-4 and TRBJ1-2; 8 bases agree with TRBD1. CDR3 length: 13 amino acids. After removal of 6 bases from V and 4 bases from J, the junction contained 4 bases not matched to a gene. CDR3 amino acids: CASSPDRAYGYTF. The CDR3 DNA reads TGTGCCAGCAGCCCGGACAGGGCCTATGGCTACACCTTC.

For the CDR3, the DNA is TGTAGCGGTCGGGTTAACTATGGCTACACCTTC. This sequence encodes CSGRVNYGYTF. This sequence joins TRBV10-3 and TRBJ1-2; D is ambiguous. The germline V gene encodes CDR1 ENHRY and CDR2 SYGVKD. The CDR3 contains 11 residues.

The rearrangement links TRBV7-4 to TRBJ2-7; D possibly corresponds to TRBD2 (6 bases). The V gene's germline CDR1 is SGHVT and CDR2 SQSDAQ. V lost 2 bases and J 3 bases, leaving 20 bases between the germline ends. The CDR3 has 17 residues. The CDR3 DNA reads as TGTGCCAGCAGCTTACGGAAGCGGGCGCAGGGCTGCTACGAGCAGTACTTC. Translating it yields CASSLRKRAQGCYEQYF.

V is TRBV7-6 and J is TRBJ2-5, with TRBD2 matching over 7 bases. The trim removed 4 bases at V and 2 bases at J, leaving 7 bases unmatched. The CDR3 covers 15 residues. Germline V gene data show CDR1 as SGHVS and CDR2 as FNYEAQ. CDR3 sequence reads: CASSSALGGQETQYF. The CDR3 DNA is TGTGCCAGCAGCTCAGCTTTGGGAGGGCAAGAGACCCAGTACTTC.

This chain links TRBV27 with TRBJ2-6; 7 bases fit TRBD1. This CDR3 is 18 amino acids long. Germline V lookup: CDR1 MNHEY, CDR2 SMNVEV (reference sequence). After removal of 6 bases from V and 0 bases from J, the junction contained 11 bases not matched to a gene. This CDR3 is CASSFRQGVFSGANVLTF. The CDR3 bases are TGTGCCAGCAGCTTCAGACAGGGAGTGTTCTCTGGGGCCAACGTCCTGACTTTC.

J is TRBJ2-1 and V is TRBV6-4; the match to TRBD2 covers 7 bases. Germline V gene data show CDR1 as MRHNA and CDR2 as SNTAGT. CDR3 size: 15 residues. Trimming at V came to 2 bases and at J to 3 bases, leaving 4 bases not matched to a gene. The CDR3: CASSDQAGFYNEQFF. The CDR3 nucleotides read TGTGCCAGCAGTGACCAAGCGGGGTTCTACAATGAGCAGTTCTTC.

This sequence joins TRBV27 and TRBJ2-7; TRBD1 aligns across 7 bases. Germline V gene data show CDR1 as MNHEY and CDR2 as SMNVEV (reference sequence). The CDR3 length is 14 residues. J was trimmed by 6 bases and V by 3 bases; bases with no gene match: 8. The CDR3 protein is CASSFWDSRSEQYF. The CDR3 nucleotides read TGTGCCAGCAGTTTTTGGGACAGCCGAAGCGAGCAGTACTTC.

V usage is TRBV7-2 and J usage is TRBJ2-1; 13 bases align to TRBD2. The CDR3 loop spans 18 amino acids. CDR1 is SGHTA and CDR2 is FQGNSA in the germline V gene. V was clipped by 4 bases and J by 3 bases; unmatched bases: 9. The CDR3 region is CASSSMGTSGTIYNEQFF. The CDR3 region has the DNA TGTGCCAGCAGCTCCATGGGGACTAGCGGGACAATCTACAATGAGCAGTTCTTC.

This chain links TRBV19 with TRBJ2-1, with 9 nucleotides matching TRBD1. This CDR3 spans 15 amino acids. CDR1 and CDR2 (germline): LNHDA, SQIVND (reference sequence). With V trimmed by 4 bases and J by 3 bases, 4 bases remained unmatched. The CDR3: CASSTTGQGYNEQFF. The CDR3 nucleotides read TGTGCCAGTAGTACAACGGGACAGGGCTACAATGAGCAGTTCTTC.